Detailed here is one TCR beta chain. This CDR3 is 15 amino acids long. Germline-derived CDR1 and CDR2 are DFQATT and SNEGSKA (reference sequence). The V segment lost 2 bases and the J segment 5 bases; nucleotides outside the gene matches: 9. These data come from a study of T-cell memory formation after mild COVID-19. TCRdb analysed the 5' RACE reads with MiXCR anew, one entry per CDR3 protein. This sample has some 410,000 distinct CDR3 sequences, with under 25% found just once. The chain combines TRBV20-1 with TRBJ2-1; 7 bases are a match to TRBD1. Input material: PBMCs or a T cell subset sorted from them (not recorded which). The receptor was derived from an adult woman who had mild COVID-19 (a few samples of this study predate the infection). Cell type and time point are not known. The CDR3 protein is CSARPGQVGHNEQFF. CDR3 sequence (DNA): TGCAGTGCTAGACCTGGACAGGTCGGCCACAATGAGCAGTTCTTC.